The clone carrying this TCR beta chain has just one count. Its antigen is still unknown. The PCR had 60 Vbeta and 13 Jbeta primers. The method was immunoSEQ multiplex PCR; TCRdb's version includes in-frame clones alone and lacks a portion of them. The sample carries around 170,000 clones, more than 60% recorded once. CDR1 and CDR2 from the germline V gene are SGHRS and YFSETQ. The CDR3 totals 13 residues. J gave up 4 bases and V 5 bases, and 5 bases lay outside the gene matches. These data come from a study of cytomegalovirus exposure and HLA in healthy donors. The study's findings and limits: Reported findings show TCR beta sequences accurately forecast HLA-A and HLA-B alleles in most subjects. Across all donors, roughly uniform sequencing depth was an assumption of the presence/absence analyses. A later analysis reportedly found that, within productive TCRs, an Asian-associated ancestry cluster had fewer N-insertions than the mean observed across the approximately 690 donors. For TCR beta chains, V- and J-gene trimming was later linked to a missense DCLRE1C variant.

The sequencing input was PBMCs. V and J are TRBV5-1 and TRBJ1-2; 7 positions agree with TRBD1. The receptor was derived from a woman in her thirties or forties in good health and CMV-seropositive. As DNA, the CDR3 is TGCGCCAGCAGTATGGGACAGACCTATGGCTACACCTTC. Protein: CASSMGQTYGYTF. The whole variable domain, filled in from reference TRBV5-1 and TRBJ1-2, reads KAGVTQTPRYLIKTRGQQVTLSCSPISGHRSVSWYQQTPGQGLQFLFEYFSETQRNKGNFPGRFSGRQFSNSRSEMNVSTLELGDSALYLCASSMGQTYGYTFGSGTRLTVV.